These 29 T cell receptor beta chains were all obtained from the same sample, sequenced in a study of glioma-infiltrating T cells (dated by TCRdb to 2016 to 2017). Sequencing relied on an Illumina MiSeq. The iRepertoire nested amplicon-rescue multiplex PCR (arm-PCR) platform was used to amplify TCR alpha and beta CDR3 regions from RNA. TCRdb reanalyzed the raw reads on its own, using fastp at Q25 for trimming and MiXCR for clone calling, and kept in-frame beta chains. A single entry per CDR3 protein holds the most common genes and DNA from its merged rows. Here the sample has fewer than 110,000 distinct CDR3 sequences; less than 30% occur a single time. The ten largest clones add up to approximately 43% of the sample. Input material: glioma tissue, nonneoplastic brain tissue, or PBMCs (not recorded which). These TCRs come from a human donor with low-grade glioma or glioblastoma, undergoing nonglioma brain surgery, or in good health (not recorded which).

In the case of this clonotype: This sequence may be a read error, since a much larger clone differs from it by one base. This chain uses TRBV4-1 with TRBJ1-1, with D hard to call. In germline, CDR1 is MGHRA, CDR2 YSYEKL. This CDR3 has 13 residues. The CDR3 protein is CASSTVLNTEGFF. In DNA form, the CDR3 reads TGCGCCAGCAGTACAGTACTCAACACTGAAGGTTTCTTT.

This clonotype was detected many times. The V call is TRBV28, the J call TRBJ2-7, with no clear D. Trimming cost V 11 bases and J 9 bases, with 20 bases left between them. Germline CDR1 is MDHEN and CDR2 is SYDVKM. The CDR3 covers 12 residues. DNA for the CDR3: TGTGCCGGGTCCGGCACTATCCTCCCGCAGTACTTC. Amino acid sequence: CAGSGTILPQYF.

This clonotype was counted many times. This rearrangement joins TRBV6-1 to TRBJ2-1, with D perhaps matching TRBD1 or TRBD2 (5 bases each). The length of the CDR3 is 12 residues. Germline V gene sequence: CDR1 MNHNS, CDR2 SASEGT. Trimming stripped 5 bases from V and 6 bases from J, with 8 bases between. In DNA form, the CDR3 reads TGTGCCAGCAGTTCGGGGCCCAATGAGCAGTTCTTC. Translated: CASSSGPNEQFF.

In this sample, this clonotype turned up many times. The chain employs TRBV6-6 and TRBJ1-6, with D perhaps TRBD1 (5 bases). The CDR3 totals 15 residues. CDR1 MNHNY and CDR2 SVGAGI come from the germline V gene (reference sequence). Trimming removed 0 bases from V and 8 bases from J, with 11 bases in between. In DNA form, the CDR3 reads TGTGCCAGCAGTTACTCATCCAGGGTTCATTCACCCCTCCACTTT. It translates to CASSYSSRVHSPLHF.

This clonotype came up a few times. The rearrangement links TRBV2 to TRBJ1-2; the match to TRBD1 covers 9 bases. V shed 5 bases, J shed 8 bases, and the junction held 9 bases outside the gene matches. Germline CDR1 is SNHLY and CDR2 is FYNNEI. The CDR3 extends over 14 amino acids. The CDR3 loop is CASSQLQGAGGYTF. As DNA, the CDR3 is TGTGCCAGCAGTCAACTACAGGGGGCAGGCGGCTACACCTTC. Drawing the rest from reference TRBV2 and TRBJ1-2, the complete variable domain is EPEVTQTPSHQVTQMGQEVILRCVPISNHLYFYWYRQILGQKVEFLVSFYNNEISEKSEIFDDQFSVERPDGSNFTLKIRSTKLEDSAMYFCASSQLQGAGGYTFGSGTRLTVV.

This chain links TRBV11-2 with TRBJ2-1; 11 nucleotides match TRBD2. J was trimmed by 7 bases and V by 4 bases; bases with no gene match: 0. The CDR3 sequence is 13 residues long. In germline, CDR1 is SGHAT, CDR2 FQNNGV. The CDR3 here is CASSWTSGNEQFF. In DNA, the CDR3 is TGTGCCAGCAGCTGGACTAGCGGGAATGAGCAGTTCTTC.

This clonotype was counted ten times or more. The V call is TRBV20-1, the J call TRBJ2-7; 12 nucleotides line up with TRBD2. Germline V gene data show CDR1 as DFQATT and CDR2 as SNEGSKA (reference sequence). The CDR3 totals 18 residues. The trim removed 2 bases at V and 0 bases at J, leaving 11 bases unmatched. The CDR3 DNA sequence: TGCAGTGCTAGAAGCACTAGCGGGGGGCCTTTGAGCTCCTACGAGCAGTACTTC. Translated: CSARSTSGGPLSSYEQYF.

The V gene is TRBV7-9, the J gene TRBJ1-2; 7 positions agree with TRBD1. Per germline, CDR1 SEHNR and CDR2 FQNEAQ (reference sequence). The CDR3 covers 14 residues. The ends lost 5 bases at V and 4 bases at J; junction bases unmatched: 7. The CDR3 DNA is TGTGCCAGCAGCCGCAGACAGGGCATCTATGGCTACACCTTC. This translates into CASSRRQGIYGYTF. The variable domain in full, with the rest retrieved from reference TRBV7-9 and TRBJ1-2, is DTGVSQNPRHKITKRGQNVTFRCDPISEHNRLYWYRQTLGQGPEFLTYFQNEAQLEKSRLLSDRFSAERPKGSFSTLEIQRTEQGDSAMYLCASSRRQGIYGYTFGSGTRLTVV.

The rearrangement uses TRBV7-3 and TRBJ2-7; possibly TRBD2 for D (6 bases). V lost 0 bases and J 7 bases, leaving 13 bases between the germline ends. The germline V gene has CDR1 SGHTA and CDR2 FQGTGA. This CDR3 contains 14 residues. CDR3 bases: TGTGCCAGCAGCTTAACCGGGAGCACTTCGGAGCAGTACTTC. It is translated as CASSLTGSTSEQYF.

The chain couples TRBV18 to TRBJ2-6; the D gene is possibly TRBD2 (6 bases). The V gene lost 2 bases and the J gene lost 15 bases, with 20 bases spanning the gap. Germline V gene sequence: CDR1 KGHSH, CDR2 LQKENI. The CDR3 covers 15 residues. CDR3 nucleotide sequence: TGTGCCAGCTCACCAACCGGGACTCCGATGCCCGACCTGACTTTC. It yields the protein CASSPTGTPMPDLTF.

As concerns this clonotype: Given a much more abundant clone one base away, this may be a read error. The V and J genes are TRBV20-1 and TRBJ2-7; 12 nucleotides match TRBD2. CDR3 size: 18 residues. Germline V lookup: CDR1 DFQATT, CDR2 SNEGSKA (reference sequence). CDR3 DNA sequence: TGCGGTGCTAGAAGCACTAGCGGGGGGCCTTTGAGCTCCTACGAGCAGTACTTC. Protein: CGARSTSGGPLSSYEQYF.

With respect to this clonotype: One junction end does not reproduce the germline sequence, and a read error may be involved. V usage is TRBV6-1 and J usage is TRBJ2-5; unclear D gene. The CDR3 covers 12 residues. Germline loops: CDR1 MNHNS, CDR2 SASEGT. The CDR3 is CASGQPPETQYF. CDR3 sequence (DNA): TGTGCCAGCGGCCAACCCCCCGAGACTCAGTACTTC.

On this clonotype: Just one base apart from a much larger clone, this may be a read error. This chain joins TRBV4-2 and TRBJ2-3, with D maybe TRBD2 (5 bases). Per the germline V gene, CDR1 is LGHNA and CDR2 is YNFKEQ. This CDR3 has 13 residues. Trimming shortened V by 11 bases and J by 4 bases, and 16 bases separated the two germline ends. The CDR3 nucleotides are TGTGCCGGCGGCCGGGGAGTCTCAGATACGCAGTATTTT. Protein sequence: CAGGRGVSDTQYF.

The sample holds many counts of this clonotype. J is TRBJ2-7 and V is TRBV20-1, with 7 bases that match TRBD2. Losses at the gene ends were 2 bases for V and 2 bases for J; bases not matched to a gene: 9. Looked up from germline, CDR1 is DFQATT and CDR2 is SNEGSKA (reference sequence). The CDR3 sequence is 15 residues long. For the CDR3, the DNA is TGCAGTGCTAGAAAAGGTAGCGGGTCCACCTACGAGCAGTACTTC. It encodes CSARKGSGSTYEQYF.

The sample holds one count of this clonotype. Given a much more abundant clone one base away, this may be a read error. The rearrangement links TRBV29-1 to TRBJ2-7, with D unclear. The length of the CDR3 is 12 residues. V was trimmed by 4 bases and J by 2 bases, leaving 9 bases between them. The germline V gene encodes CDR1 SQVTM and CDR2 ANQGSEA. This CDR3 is CSVAGTTYEQYF. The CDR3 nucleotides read TGCAGCGTTGCTGGCACCACCTACGAGCAGTACTTC.

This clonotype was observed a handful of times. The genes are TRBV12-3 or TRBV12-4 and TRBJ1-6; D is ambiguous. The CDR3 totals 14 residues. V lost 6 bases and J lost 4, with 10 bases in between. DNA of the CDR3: TGTGCCAGCAGGCTTAGGGCGTATAATTCACCCCTCCACTTT. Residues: CASRLRAYNSPLHF.

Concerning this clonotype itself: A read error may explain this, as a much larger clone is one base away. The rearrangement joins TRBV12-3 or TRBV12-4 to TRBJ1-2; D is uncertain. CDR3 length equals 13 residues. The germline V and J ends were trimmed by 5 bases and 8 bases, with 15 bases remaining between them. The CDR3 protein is CASSEGTVEGYTF. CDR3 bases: TGTGCCAGCAGTGAGGGCACCGTTGAGGGCTACACCTTC.

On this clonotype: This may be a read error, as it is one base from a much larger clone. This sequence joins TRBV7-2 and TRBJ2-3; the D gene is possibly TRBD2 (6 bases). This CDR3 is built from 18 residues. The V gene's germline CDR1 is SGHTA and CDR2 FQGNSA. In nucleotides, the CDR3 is TGTGACAGCAGCTTATCGTACAGCGGAGGAGGGAAAACAGATACGCAGTATTTT. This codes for CDSSLSYSGGGKTDTQYF.

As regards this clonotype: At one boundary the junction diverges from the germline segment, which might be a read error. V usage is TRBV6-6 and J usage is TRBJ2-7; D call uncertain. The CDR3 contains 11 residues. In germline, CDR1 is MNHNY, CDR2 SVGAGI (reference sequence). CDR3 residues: CASKSSYGQYF. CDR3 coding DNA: TGTGCCAGCAAGAGCTCCTACGGGCAGTACTTC.

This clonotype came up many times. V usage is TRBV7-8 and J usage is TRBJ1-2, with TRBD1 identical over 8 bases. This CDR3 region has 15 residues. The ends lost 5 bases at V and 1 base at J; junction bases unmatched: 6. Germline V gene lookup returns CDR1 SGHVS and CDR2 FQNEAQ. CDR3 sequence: CASSKQGDLNYGYTF. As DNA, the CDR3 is TGTGCCAGCAGCAAACAGGGGGACCTTAACTATGGCTACACCTTC.

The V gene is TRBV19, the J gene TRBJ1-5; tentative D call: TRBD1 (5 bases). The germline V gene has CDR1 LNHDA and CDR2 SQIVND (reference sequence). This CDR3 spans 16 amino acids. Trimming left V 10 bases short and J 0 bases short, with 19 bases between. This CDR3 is CATAFDGGFSNQPQHF. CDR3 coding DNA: TGTGCCACCGCCTTTGACGGGGGGTTTAGCAATCAGCCCCAGCATTTT.

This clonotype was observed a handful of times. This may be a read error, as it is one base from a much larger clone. The CDR3 DNA follows: TGTGCCAGCAGCGGGCGGATACAGGGAGAGACCCAGTACTTC. Translated: CASSGRIQGETQYF. The chain recombines TRBV7-2 with TRBJ2-5, with D perhaps TRBD1 (6 bases). The ends were cut back, 5 bases at V and 4 bases at J, with 14 bases in the middle. Per the germline V gene, CDR1 is SGHTA and CDR2 is FQGNSA. This CDR3 comprises 14 residues.

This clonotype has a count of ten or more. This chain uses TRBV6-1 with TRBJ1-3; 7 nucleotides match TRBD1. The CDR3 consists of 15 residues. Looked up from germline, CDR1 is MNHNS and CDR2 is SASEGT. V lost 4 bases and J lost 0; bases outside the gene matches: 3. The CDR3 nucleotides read TGTGCCAGCAGTGCGGGACAGCACTCTGGAAACACCATATATTTT. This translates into CASSAGQHSGNTIYF.

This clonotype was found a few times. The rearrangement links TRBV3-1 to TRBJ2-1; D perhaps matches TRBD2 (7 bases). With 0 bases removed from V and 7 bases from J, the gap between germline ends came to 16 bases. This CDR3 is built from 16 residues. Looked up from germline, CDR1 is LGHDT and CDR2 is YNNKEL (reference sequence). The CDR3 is CASSQDGGGALNEQFF. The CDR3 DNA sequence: TGTGCCAGCAGCCAAGACGGTGGGGGGGCTTTAAATGAGCAGTTCTTC.

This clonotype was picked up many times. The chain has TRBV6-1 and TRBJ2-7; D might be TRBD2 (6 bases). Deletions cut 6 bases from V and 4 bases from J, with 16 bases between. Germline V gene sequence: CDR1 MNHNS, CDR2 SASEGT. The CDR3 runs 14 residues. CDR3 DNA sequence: TGTGCCAGCAGCTTGATCGGGGGTATGTACGAGCAGTACTTC. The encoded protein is CASSLIGGMYEQYF.

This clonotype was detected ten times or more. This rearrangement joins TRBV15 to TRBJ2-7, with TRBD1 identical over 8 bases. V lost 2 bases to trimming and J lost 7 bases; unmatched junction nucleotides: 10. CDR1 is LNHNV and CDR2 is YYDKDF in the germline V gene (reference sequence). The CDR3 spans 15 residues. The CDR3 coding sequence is TGTGCCACCAGCAGACGGGACAGGAATTCCGGAGAGCAGTACTTC. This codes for CATSRRDRNSGEQYF.

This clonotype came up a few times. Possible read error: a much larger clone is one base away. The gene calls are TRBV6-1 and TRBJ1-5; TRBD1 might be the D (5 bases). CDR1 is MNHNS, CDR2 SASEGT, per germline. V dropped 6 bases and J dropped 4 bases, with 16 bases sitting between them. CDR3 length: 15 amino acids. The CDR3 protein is CASRSSGTDNQPQHF. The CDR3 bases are TGTGCCAGCAGATCCTCCGGGACGGATAATCAGCCCCAGCATTTT.

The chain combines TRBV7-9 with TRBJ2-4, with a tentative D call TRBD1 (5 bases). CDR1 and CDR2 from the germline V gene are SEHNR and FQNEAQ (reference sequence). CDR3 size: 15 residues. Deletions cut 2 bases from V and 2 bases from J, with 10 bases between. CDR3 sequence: CASSLRGQSKNIQYF. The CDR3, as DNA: TGTGCCAGCAGCTTAAGAGGACAATCCAAAAACATTCAGTACTTC.

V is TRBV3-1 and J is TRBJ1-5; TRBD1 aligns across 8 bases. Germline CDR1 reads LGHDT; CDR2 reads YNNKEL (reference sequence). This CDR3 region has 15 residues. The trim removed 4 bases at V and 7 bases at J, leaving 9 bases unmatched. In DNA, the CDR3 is TGTGCCAGCAGCCCTACAGGGGGGTCCCACCAGCCCCAGCATTTT. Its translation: CASSPTGGSHQPQHF.